This T cell receptor beta chain was sequenced in a study of cytomegalovirus exposure and HLA in healthy donors. Points from the study as a whole: Sequencing likely caused a cluster of highly shared sequence variants. In an earlier analysis, most TCR beta V segments were productive about 90% or about 30% of the time.

PCR used 60 Vbeta primers and 13 Jbeta primers. Some clones are missing from TCRdb's copy, which holds only in-frame ones; the method was immunoSEQ multiplex PCR. The specimen's table records about 87,000 clones. Germline V gene lookup returns CDR1 SNHLY and CDR2 FYNNEI. Trimming pared 4 bases from V and 1 base from J, leaving 8 bases between. This CDR3 comprises 14 residues. A note on this clone: What it recognizes is unknown.

The donors (healthy individuals) were bone marrow donors. The TCR sequence derives from a man between 45 and 60 years old in good health and CMV-seropositive. Material for sequencing was PBMCs. V and J are TRBV2 and TRBJ1-3, with D possibly matching TRBD1 (6 bases). CDR3 sequence: CASSADRSGNTIYF. Written as DNA, the CDR3 is TGTGCCAGCAGTGCTGACAGGTCTGGAAACACCATATATTTT.